Given below is one T cell receptor beta chain in context. What this receptor recognizes is not known. No base-level quality is on record; no much larger clone is a single base apart. TCR CDR3 regions were amplified from genomic DNA by multiplex PCR using the deep immunoSEQ assay. Genomic DNA extracted from each cell subset was distributed evenly over all wells of several immunoSEQ 96-well plates, and each plate served as one replicate. For sorted subsets, roughly 190 ng of genomic DNA, equivalent to around 31,000 T cell genomes, went into each replicate PCR. The purified libraries were quantified using a Qubit 3.0 fluorometer, sized with a Bioanalyzer 2100, and then quantified again using the KAPA Library Quantification kit. A separate single-read 150-cycle Illumina NextSeq 550 flow cell was used to sequence each immunoSEQ 96-well plate. In the authors' own workflow: Because the immunoSEQ output included only junctional sequences and no quality scores, the filtering could not be the same as the filtering used for full-length reads. To assign V/J genes and CDR3, sequences were annotated against IMGT germline references using PyIR, a Python wrapper for IgBLAST v1.9. Reads were removed for weak V/J assignments (E-value above 1e-6), missing CDR3, stop codons, out-of-frame junctions, or ambiguous translated residues. V3J clonotypes were defined by identical inferred V gene, J gene, and CDR3 amino acid sequence. Percentage overlap between repertoires was computed as shared unique clonotypes divided by the size of the smaller repertoire. RTK rarefaction, the Chao1 estimator, and Recon v2.1 estimates of unobserved clonotypes were used to assess repertoire richness. Generation probabilities were computed with OLGA for all TCRbeta clonotypes obtained by the gDNA method from a handful of donors. Imported from immuneACCESS, the table was reduced by TCRdb to in-frame sequences with V and J called. These copies leave out some clones; in studies compared against another copy, an unresolved V gene accounts for under half, and the cause of the remainder is not known. D and trimming were read from the DNA, whereas the V and J calls and clone size are those reported in that table. For this sample the table gives 600,000 to 750,000 clones, of which roughly 88% were detected only once. The top ten clones comprise 30% to 40% of the sample.

The record originates from a study of shared clonotypes between healthy human individuals (dated by TCRdb to between 2020 and 2021). Regarding the complete study: Two women and a few men aged 18 to 49 years were included in the cohort. For each donor, CD4 naive and CD4 memory were each run on three plates, CD8 naive on two plates, and CD8 memory on one plate. To estimate repertoire size and how much clonotypes are shared between individuals, the study performed deep sequencing of blood TCR repertoires from 4 to 6 healthy adults. To increase sequencing depth and limit assay-specific biases, TCR repertoire library preparation and sequencing were carried out by different laboratories using diverse techniques. Leukapheresis yielded between about 0.9 and 9.5 billion PBMCs per donor. Study-wide conclusions, independent of this receptor: Because the study included a small number of donors, the genetic and exposure-history diversity represented was limited. Sampling was restricted to blood, and TCR repertoires in tissue are likely to differ from TCR repertoires in blood. When a few donors were compared, the shared fraction of clonotypes was about 5% for naive CD4, roughly 3.4% for naive CD8, more than 2% for memory CD4, and 0.35% to 0.4% for memory CD8. Pairwise subsampling indicated that sequencing depth was expected to affect the degree of clonotype sharing among donors. Compared with non-shared clonotypes, clonotypes shared by all four sorted-subset donors had higher generation probabilities. Even with the large sequencing depth, rarefaction of the sorted-subset datasets indicated that sequencing was incomplete. Estimated clonotype richness was generally larger for naive than for memory subsets.

Donors were healthy HIV-negative adults with no recently reported acute infections or vaccinations. Only Caucasian adults living in Nashville, Tennessee, USA were represented among the donors. CD8 memory samples combined magnetically selected CD45RO+ cells with CCR7-negative CD45RA+ effector memory (TemRA) cells. After blood collection by leukapheresis, PBMCs were isolated using Ficoll-Histopaque density gradient centrifugation and then cryopreserved in the vapor phase of liquid nitrogen. Analytical flow cytometry was used to check the purity and quantity of each magnetically sorted T cell population. Genomic DNA was isolated from each sorted fraction and quantified by UV absorbance on a Nanodrop 2000c. CDR3 length: 15 amino acids, cysteine to phenylalanine. The only DNA kept is the CDR3, 45 bases in frame from the first base. At the junction V is shortened by 2 bases and J by 2 bases, with 11 bases in between. CDR1 and CDR2 (SGHAT, FQNNGV) derive from the germline V gene.

The sequence joins TRBV11-2 to TRBJ2-3; TRBD1 could be the D gene, as 5 bases match. The sample taken for sequencing was memory CD8+ T cells from PBMCs. The cell subset or site label, read with the paper, signifies: CD45RO+ cells pooled with CCR7-negative TemRA cells. This receptor was identified in a man younger than 30 in good health. Some clones in this sample may be carry-over from other donors' samples. At the DNA level, the sequence is TGTGCCAGCAGCTTACGCCCAGGACACACAGATACGCAGTATTTT. Translated, this is CASSLRPGHTDTQYF.